The entry below gives a single T cell receptor beta chain sequence along with its context. Its antigen remains unidentified. No clone much larger than this one lies a single base away; base qualities are absent. This record comes from a study of blood T cell repertoires in COVID-19 (TCRdb year 2020). In terms of the full investigation: The collaborator samples originated in the United States, Italy and Spain and spanned the acute and convalescent phases of COVID-19. The prospective study material was composed of cDNA or gDNA derived from T cells, B-cell-depleted T cells, or PBMCs. Deeply sampled blood TCRbeta repertoires from subjects exposed to, actively infected with, or recovered from COVID-19 were included in the dataset. The repertoires were released in a freely available public database intended as a resource for research on the immune response to SARS-CoV-2. The samples were drawn from two sources: the first 160 participants of the ongoing ImmuneRACE study, and 1,200 or so subjects contributed by 6 global collaborators. Sample metadata almost always included a de-identified subject ID, COVID-19 status, age in years and sex. Where available, HLA class I and class II types were taken from metadata supplied by the sample provider and were not determined by assay-based typing.

The immunoSEQ Assay, a bias-controlled multiplex PCR, was used to amplify TCRbeta CDR3 regions from genomic DNA. The published analysis was carried out like this. The number of nucleated cells in each sample was estimated by amplification of reference gene primers within the assay. To quantify the absolute abundance of each unique TCRbeta CDR3 rearrangement, sequence reads were collapsed and filtered. For each sample, productive Simpson clonality was calculated as the square root of Simpson's diversity index over productive rearrangements. TCRdb provides this immuneACCESS table in a form limited to in-frame rearrangements. Some clones are lacking; in checked studies, under half of them reflect an unresolved V gene, and why the rest are absent is not known. V, J and clone size were drawn from that table, and D and trimming were deduced from the DNA. This sample comprises more than 400,000 clones, 87% of them detected only once. The top ten clones comprise 0.7% of the sample.

In the prospective study, participants were roughly 18 to 95 years old, resided in 25 or so geographic areas of the United States, and were enrolled through a virtual design. Cohort assignment in the prospective study relied on participant-reported clinical history from a screening survey and a study questionnaire. ImmuneRACE Cohort 3 recovered participants were defined by two consecutive negative NP/OP PCR tests, healthcare professional clearance, or symptom resolution. Mobile phlebotomists in the prospective study collected whole blood, serum and a nasopharyngeal or oropharyngeal swab from every participant. Participants in the prospective study had the option to provide additional blood draws and questionnaires over a roughly 2-month period. Blood samples from the prospective study were shipped frozen or at room temperature prior to DNA extraction. CDR1 and CDR2, looked up from the germline V gene, are KGHDR and SFDVKD. The CDR3 holds 15 amino acids from the cysteine to the phenylalanine. The DNA shown is the 45-base CDR3, in frame from base 1. After removal of 4 bases from V and 6 bases from J, the junction retains 5 bases not matched to a gene.

On the study overall, not on this receptor specifically: The quantity of clinical and demographic metadata differed by source and by participant and was supplied without curation.

The sample taken for sequencing was PBMCs or T cells enriched from blood (not recorded which). The origin of this receptor is a woman aged 18-29 years who had recovered from COVID-19. The V gene is TRBV24-1 and the J gene is TRBJ2-1; 10 bases in the middle match TRBD1. CDR3 protein: CATSEGTGDVNEQFF. The DNA sequence is as follows: TGTGCCACCAGTGAAGGGACAGGGGACGTCAATGAGCAGTTCTTC.